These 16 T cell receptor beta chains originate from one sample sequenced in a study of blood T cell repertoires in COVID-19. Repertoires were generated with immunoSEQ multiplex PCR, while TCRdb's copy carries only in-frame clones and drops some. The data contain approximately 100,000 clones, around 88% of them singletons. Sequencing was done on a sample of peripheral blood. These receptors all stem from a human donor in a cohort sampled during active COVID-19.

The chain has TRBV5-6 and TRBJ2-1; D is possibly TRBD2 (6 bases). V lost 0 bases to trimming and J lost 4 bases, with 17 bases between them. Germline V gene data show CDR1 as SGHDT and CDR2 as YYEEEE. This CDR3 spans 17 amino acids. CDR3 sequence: CASSLGWGDPLYNEQFF. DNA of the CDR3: TGTGCCAGCAGCTTGGGGTGGGGGGACCCCTTGTACAATGAGCAGTTCTTC.

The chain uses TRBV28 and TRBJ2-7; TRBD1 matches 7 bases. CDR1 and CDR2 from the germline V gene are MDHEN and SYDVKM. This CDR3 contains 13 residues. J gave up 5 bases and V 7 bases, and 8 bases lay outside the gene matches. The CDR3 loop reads CASTTTGVDEQYF. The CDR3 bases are TGTGCCAGCACCACTACAGGGGTCGACGAGCAGTACTTC.

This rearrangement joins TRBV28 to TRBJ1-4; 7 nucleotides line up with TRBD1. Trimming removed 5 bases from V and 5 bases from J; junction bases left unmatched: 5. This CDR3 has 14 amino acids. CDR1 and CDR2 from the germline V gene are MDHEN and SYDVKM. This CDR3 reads CASSTGVWNEKLFF. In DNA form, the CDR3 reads TGTGCCAGCAGTACAGGGGTCTGGAATGAAAAACTGTTTTTT.

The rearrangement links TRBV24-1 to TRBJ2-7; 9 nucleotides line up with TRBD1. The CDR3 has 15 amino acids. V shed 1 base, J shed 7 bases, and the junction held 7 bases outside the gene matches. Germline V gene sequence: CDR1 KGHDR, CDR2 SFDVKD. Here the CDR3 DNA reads TGTGCCACCAGTGATTTTGTACAGGGGGCCGAAGAGCAGTACTTC. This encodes CATSDFVQGAEEQYF.

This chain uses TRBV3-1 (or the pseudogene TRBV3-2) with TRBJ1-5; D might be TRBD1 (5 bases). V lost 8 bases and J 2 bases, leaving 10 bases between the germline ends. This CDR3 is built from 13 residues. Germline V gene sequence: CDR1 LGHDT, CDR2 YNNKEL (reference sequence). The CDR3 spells CASSGPGNQPQHF. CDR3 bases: TGTGCCAGCTCAGGGCCTGGCAATCAGCCCCAGCATTTT.

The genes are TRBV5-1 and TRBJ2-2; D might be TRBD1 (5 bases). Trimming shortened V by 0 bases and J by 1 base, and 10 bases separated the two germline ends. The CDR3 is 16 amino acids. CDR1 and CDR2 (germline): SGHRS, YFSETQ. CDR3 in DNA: TGCGCCAGCAGCTTGGTAACAGGCCTGAACACCGGGGAGCTGTTTTTT. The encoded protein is CASSLVTGLNTGELFF.

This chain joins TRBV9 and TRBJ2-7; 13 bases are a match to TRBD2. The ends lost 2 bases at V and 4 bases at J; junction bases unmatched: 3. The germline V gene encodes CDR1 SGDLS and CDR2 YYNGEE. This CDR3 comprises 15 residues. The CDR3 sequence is CASSVGLAGAYEQYF. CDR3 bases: TGTGCCAGCAGCGTCGGACTAGCGGGGGCGTACGAGCAGTACTTC.

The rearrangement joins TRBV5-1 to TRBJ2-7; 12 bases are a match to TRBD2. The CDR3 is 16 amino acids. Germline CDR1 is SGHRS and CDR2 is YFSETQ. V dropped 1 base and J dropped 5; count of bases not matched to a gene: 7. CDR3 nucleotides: TGCGCCAGCAGCTTGACCCCTAGCGGGGGGGTGAACGAGCAGTACTTC. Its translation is CASSLTPSGGVNEQYF. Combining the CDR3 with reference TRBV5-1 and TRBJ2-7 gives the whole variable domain KAGVTQTPRYLIKTRGQQVTLSCSPISGHRSVSWYQQTPGQGLQFLFEYFSETQRNKGNFPGRFSGRQFSNSRSEMNVSTLELGDSALYLCASSLTPSGGVNEQYFGPGTRLTVT.

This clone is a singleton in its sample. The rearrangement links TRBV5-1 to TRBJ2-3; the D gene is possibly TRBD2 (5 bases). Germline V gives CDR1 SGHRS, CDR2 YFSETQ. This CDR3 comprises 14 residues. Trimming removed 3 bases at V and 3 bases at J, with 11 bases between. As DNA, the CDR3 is TGCGCCAGCAGCTGGAAGGACTCAACAGATACGCAGTATTTT. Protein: CASSWKDSTDTQYF.

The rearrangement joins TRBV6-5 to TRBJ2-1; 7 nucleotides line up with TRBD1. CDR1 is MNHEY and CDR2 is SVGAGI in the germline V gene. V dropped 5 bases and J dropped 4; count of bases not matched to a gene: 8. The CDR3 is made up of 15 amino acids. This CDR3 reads CASSRPGQTYNEQFF. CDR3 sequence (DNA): TGTGCCAGCAGTAGGCCGGGACAGACTTACAATGAGCAGTTCTTC.

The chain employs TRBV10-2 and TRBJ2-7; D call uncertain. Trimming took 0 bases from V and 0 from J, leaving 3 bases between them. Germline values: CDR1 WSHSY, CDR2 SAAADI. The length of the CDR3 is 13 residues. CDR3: CASSESASYEQYF. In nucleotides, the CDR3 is TGCGCCAGCAGTGAGTCAGCCTCCTACGAGCAGTACTTC.

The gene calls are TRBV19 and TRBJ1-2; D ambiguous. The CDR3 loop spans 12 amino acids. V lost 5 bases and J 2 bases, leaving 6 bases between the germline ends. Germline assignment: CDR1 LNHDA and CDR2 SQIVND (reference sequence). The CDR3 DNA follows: TGTGCCAGTAGTGGGCAGAACTATGGCTACACCTTC. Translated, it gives CASSGQNYGYTF. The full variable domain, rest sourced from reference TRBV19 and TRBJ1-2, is DGGITQSPKYLFRKEGQNVTLSCEQNLNHDAMYWYRQDPGQGLRLIYYSQIVNDFQKGDIAEGYSVSREKKESFPLTVTSAQKNPTAFYLCASSGQNYGYTFGSGTRLTVV.

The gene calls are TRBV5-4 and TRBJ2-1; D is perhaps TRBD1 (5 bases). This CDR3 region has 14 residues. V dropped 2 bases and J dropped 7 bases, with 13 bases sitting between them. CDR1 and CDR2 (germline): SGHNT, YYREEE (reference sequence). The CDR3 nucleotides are TGTGCCAGCAGCTTTCGGGCAGGGCCGAATGAGCAGTTCTTC. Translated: CASSFRAGPNEQFF.

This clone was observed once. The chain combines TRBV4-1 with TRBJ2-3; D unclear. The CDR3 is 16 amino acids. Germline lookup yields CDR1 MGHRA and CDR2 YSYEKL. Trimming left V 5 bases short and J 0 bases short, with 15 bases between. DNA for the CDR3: TGCGCCAGCAGCGTACGCCTTGTTACTAGCACAGATACGCAGTATTTT. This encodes CASSVRLVTSTDTQYF.

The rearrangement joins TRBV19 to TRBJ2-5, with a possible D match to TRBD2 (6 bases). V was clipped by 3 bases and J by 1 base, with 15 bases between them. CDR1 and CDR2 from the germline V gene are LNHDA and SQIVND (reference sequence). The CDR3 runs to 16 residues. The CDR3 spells CASSISVVGGQETQYF. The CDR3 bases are TGTGCCAGTAGTATCTCGGTAGTCGGGGGCCAAGAGACCCAGTACTTC.

As DNA, the CDR3 is TGTGCCAGTAGTGCCTCCGGGACCCAAGGGGAGGCCCAGTACTTC. Translation: CASSASGTQGEAQYF. The V call is TRBV19, the J call TRBJ2-5; D is possibly TRBD2 (6 bases). The CDR3 is made up of 15 amino acids. Per the germline V gene, CDR1 is LNHDA and CDR2 is SQIVND (reference sequence). Between the trimmed V and J ends, which lost 5 bases and 9 bases, there was a span of 22 bases.